This entry concerns a single TCR beta chain. This entry belongs to a study of Ad26.COV2.S vaccination and SARS-CoV-2 variants. This CDR3 has 15 amino acids. Trimming pared 1 base from V and 1 base from J, leaving 11 bases between. The germline V gene encodes CDR1 SGHRS and CDR2 YFSETQ. Noted treatment: around 19 received Ad26.COV2.S at low or high dose, single or two shots; a few received placebo; per-sample allocation not given. Material that was analyzed had been drawn on day 63 after the first vaccine or placebo injection. The repertoire was sequenced with immunoSEQ multiplex PCR; TCRdb's copy has only in-frame clones and lacks some. The sample yields approximately 280,000 clones, about 89% seen once.

The chain is built from TRBV5-1 and TRBJ1-1; no definite D call. This receptor was identified in a person between 18 and 65 years old who received the Ad26.COV2.S COVID-19 vaccine or a placebo. The material was peripheral blood, obtained in a trial of Ad26.COV2.S vaccine versus placebo. This CDR3 reads CASSLLPGSNTEAFF. The CDR3 DNA is TGCGCCAGCAGCTTGTTGCCGGGCTCGAACACTGAAGCTTTCTTT.